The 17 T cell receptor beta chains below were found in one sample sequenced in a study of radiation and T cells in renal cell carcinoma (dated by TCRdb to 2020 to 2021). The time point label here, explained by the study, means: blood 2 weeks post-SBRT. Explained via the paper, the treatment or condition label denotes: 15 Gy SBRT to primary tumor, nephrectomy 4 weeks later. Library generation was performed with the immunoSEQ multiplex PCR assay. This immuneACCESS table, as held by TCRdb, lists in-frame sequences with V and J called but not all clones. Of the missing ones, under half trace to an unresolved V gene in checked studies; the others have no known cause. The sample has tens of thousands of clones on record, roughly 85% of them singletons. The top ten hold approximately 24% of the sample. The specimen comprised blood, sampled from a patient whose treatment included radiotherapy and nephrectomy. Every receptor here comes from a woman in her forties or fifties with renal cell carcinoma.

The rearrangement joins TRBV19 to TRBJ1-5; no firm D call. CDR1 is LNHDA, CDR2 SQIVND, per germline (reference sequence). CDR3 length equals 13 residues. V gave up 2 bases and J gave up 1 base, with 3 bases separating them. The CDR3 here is CASSIQSNQPQHF. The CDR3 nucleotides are TGTGCCAGTAGTATACAGAGCAATCAGCCCCAGCATTTT.

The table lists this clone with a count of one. CDR3 loop: CISRGSNQPQHF. CDR3 sequence (DNA): TGTATCTCAAGGGGGAGCAATCAGCCCCAGCATTTT. The rearrangement joins TRBV28 to TRBJ1-5, with D possibly being TRBD1 (6 bases). Germline CDR1 and CDR2: MDHEN and SYDVKM. This CDR3 has 12 residues.

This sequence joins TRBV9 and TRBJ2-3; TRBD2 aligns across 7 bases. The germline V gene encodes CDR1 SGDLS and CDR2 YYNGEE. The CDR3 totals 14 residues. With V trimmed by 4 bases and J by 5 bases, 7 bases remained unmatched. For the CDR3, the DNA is TGTGCCAGCAGCCCTGGGAGGGCGAGAGATACGCAGTATTTT. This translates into CASSPGRARDTQYF. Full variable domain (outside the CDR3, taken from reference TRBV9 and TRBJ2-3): DSGVTQTPKHLITATGQRVTLRCSPRSGDLSVYWYQQSLDQGLQFLIQYYNGEERAKGNILERFSAQQFPDLHSELNLSSLELGDSALYFCASSPGRARDTQYFGPGTRLTVL.

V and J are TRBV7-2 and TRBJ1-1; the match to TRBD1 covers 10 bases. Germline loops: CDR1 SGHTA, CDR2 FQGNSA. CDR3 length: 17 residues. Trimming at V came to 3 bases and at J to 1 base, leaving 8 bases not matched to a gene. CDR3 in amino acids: CASSFGQGVGGNTEAFF. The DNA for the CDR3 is TGTGCCAGCAGCTTCGGACAGGGGGTCGGCGGGAACACTGAAGCTTTCTTT.

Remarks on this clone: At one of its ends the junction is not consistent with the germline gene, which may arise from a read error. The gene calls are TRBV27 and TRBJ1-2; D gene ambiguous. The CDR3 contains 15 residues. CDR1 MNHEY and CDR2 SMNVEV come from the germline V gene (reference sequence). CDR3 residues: CASSLYRDDNYGYTF. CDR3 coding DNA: TGTGCCAGCAGCTTATACAGAGATGATAACTATGGCTACACCTTC.

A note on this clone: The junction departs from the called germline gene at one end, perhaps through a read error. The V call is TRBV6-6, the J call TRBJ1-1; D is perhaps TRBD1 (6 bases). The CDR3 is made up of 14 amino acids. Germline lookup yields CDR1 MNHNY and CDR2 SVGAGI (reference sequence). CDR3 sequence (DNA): TGTGCCGGCAGAGTCTCAGGGGTAAACACTGAAGCTTTCTTT. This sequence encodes CAGRVSGVNTEAFF.

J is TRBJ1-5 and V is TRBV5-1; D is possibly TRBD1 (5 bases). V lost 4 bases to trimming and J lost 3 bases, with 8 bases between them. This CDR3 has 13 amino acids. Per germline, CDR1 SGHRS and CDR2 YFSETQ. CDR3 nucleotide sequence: TGCGCCAGCAGCAGGGGTCCCAATCAGCCCCAGCATTTT. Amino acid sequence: CASSRGPNQPQHF.

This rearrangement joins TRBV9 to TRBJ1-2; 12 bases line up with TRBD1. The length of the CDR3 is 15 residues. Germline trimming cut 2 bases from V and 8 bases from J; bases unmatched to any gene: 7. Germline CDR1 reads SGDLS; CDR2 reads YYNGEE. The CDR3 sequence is CASSVGQGAQSGYTF. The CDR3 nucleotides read TGTGCCAGCAGCGTGGGACAGGGGGCGCAAAGCGGCTACACCTTC.

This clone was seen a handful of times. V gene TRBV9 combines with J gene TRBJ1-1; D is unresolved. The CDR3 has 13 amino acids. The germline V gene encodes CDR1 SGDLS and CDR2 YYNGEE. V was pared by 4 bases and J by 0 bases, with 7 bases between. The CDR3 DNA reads TGTGCCAGCAGCAGAGAGGTGAACACTGAAGCTTTCTTT. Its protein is CASSREVNTEAFF. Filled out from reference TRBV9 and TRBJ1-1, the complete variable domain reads DSGVTQTPKHLITATGQRVTLRCSPRSGDLSVYWYQQSLDQGLQFLIQYYNGEERAKGNILERFSAQQFPDLHSELNLSSLELGDSALYFCASSREVNTEAFFGQGTRLTVV.

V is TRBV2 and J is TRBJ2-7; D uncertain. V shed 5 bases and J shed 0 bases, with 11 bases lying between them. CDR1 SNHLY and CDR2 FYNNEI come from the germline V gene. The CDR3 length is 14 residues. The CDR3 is CASSLTLTSYEQYF. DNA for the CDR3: TGTGCCAGCAGTCTGACTTTAACCTCCTACGAGCAGTACTTC.

DNA of the CDR3: TGTGCCAGTGGGACAGGGCACTCTGGAAACACCATATATTTT. It codes for CASGTGHSGNTIYF. The chain has TRBV19 and TRBJ1-3; the match to TRBD1 covers 9 bases. CDR3 length: 14 amino acids. The junction had 2 bases not matched to a gene; V was cut back by 8 bases and J by 0 bases. The V gene's germline CDR1 is LNHDA and CDR2 SQIVND (reference sequence).

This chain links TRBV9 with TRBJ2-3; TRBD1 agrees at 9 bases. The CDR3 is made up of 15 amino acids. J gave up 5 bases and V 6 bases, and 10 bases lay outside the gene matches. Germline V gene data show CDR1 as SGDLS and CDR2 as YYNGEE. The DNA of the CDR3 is TGTGCCAGCACCCGGGGGGACAGGGCATTAGATACGCAGTATTTT. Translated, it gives CASTRGDRALDTQYF.

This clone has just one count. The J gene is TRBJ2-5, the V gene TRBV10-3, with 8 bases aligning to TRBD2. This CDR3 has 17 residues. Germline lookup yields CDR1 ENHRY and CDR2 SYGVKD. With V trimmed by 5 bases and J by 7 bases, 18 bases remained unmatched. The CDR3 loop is CAISPKIGLADGATQYF. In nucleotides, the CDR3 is TGTGCCATCAGTCCCAAAATTGGACTAGCCGATGGCGCGACCCAGTACTTC.

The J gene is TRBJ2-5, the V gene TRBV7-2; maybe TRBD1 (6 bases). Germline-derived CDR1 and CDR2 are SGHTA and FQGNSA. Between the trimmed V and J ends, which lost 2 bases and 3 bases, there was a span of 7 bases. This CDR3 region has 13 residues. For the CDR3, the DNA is TGTGCCAGCAGCTTAAACAGGGAAGAGACCCAGTACTTC. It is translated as CASSLNREETQYF.

DNA for the CDR3: TGTGCCAGCAGCTTAGACAGGGCAGAAAAACTGTTTTTT. This translates into CASSLDRAEKLFF. The chain couples TRBV7-2 to TRBJ1-4, with D perhaps TRBD1 (6 bases). Germline V gives CDR1 SGHTA, CDR2 FQGNSA. CDR3 size: 13 residues. Deletions cut 1 base from V and 8 bases from J, with 8 bases between.

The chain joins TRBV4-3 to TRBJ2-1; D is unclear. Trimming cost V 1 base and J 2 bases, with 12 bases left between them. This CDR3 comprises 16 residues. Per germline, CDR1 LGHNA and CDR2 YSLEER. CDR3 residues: CASSQGLGYTYNEQFF. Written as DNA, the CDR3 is TGCGCCAGCAGCCAAGGGTTGGGGTATACCTACAATGAGCAGTTCTTC.

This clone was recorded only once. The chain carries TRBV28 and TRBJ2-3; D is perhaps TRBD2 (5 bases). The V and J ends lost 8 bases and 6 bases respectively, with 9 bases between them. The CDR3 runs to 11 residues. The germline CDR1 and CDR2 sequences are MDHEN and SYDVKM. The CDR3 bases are TGTGCCAGCTCTGGCGGGGATACGCAGTATTTT. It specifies CASSGGDTQYF.